The rows below give T cell receptor beta chains drawn from one sample of a study of T-cell memory formation after mild COVID-19. Via MiXCR, TCRdb re-called the 5' RACE reads, giving one row per CDR3 protein. The table has 400,000 or so distinct CDR3 sequences, around 20% seen once. Sequencing input: PBMCs or a T cell subset sorted from them (not recorded which). Receptors originate from an adult woman who had mild COVID-19 (a few samples of this study predate the infection). Cell type and time point are not known. Both conserved end residues are trimmed from each CDR3.

V gene | CDR3 protein
TRBV7-2 | ASSLGSMNTQY
TRBV4-1 | ASSQGRNEETQY
TRBV7-2 | ASSLFGASNQPQH
TRBV10-3 | AISESKGSGYT
TRBV7-2 | ASSLALAGSDTQY
TRBV4-1 | ASSQDRGADTQY
TRBV20-1 | SARGFDEGLGYNEQF
TRBV7-2 | ASSPSPPHNEQF
TRBV5-1 | ASSIGTSSYEQY
TRBV18 | ASSPILAGVNEQF
TRBV7-8 | ASSFRGLNEKLF
TRBV2 | ASSEGRVHYEQY
TRBV20-1 | SASGTGGRGDEQY
TRBV7-9 | ASSLDGRSYNEQF
TRBV19 | ASSLTTSGRAQTQY
TRBV24-1 | ATSGGRYFTDTQY
TRBV30 | AWSRGDSYEQY
TRBV7-6 | ASSSDIAVYEQY
TRBV12-3/TRBV12-4 | ASSKGLDPAS
TRBV4-1 | ASSQQLTEPYTGELF
TRBV19 | ASQRGTGATEAF
TRBV16 | ASSRDGELF
TRBV7-9 | ASGGNGYT
TRBV7-6 | ASSPIWGATDTQY
TRBV19 | ASSPRGNSYNEQF
TRBV27 | ASSIGQGSITYEQY
TRBV6-1 | ASCRDFGSEAF
TRBV11-3 | ASSFVREPPYEQY
TRBV9 | ASSVLSDTQY
TRBV5-1 | ASSLAWTGTTNEKLF
TRBV10-3 | AISGQARETQY
TRBV24-1 | ATSDLGGKEPQH
TRBV6-5 | ASSRGTGHYGYT
TRBV4-2 | ASSQETSGITYEQY
TRBV6-6 | ASSPYSSGGNTIY
TRBV29-1 | SVQGRLARSDTQY
TRBV7-2 | ASSISSGTSGYEQY
TRBV18 | ASSPRTGPEYEQY
TRBV6-5 | ASSYGTSGGSYNEQF
TRBV15 | ATSRDTSVNTEAF
TRBV3-1 | ASSPAPEFEQF
TRBV15 | ATSRDPGAGSPLH
TRBV11-2 | ASSLYQQDTQY
TRBV7-6 | ASSPGPGYSGNTIY
TRBV7-8 | ASSIRGGRVNEQF
TRBV5-6 | ASSQTGLAGAHEQF
TRBV5-1 | ASSWEGGQGFYT
TRBV7-2 | ASSLRDYSYEQY
TRBV20-1 | SAKLAGVRNEQF
TRBV7-6 | ASSAQGYNEQF
TRBV25-1 | ASSEYSGTSGNTGELF